This paragraph covers one TCR beta chain sequence. Its specificity is not known. This sample is drawn from a study of T cell repertoires in aging, cancer and after chemotherapy. Turning to the study itself: Six age groups, ranging from 30 or younger to 70 or older, included the donors.

TCR beta rearrangements were amplified from peripheral blood genomic DNA. V was pared by 0 bases and J by 4 bases, with 12 bases between. The CDR3 contains 14 residues. Germline CDR1 DFQATT, CDR2 SNEGSKA (reference sequence). Study results and limitations: Untreated cancer patients had significantly lower blood TCR diversity than age-matched healthy donors. Lymphoid organ infiltration in hematological cancer patients may impair thymic emigration or peripheral T cell expansion.

A mixed TRB-A/B primer pool amplified rearranged TRB by multiplex touch-down PCR. Each CDR3 protein gets one entry after TCRdb re-called the multiplex PCR reads with MiXCR. Among around 1,800 distinct CDR3 sequences listed, 55% to 60% were seen once. The TCR comes from a human donor with a blood cancer. The sample was blood. The genes are TRBV20-1 and TRBJ1-2; no reliable D call. CDR3 region: CSARDSDLGYGYTF. The CDR3 coding sequence is TGCAGTGCTAGAGATTCGGATCTCGGCTATGGCTACACCTTC.